This T cell receptor (beta chain) was profiled in a study of shared clonotypes between healthy human individuals. Study conclusions and caveats: Few donors limited the genetic and exposure-history diversity represented. Lower generation probabilities were found for non-shared clonotypes than for those shared by all four donors.

The deep-level immunoSEQ assay was used. Method: immunoSEQ multiplex PCR; TCRdb's copy keeps in-frame clones and lacks some. The sample has over a million clones, around 95% seen once; the top ten hold approximately 1.2%. In the case of this clone: Its cognate antigen is unknown.

This clonotype was obtained from a man between 25 and 39 years old in good health. Sequences were obtained from naive CD4+ T cells sorted from blood. Documented subset: CD45RA+ positively selected.

Here the CDR3 DNA reads TGTGCCAGCAGAGTCGTTTCTGGAAACACCATATATTTT. Translated: CASRVVSGNTIYF. The chain combines TRBV28 with TRBJ1-3; D gene unclear. The CDR3 has 13 amino acids. V lost 6 bases, J lost 1 base, and 7 bases lay in between. The germline CDR1 and CDR2 sequences are MDHEN and SYDVKM.